Given below is one TCR beta chain in context. The antigen is not known. The record originates from a study of CD8 T cells in Susac syndrome. An input of about 0.45 to 1 ug of RNA was subjected to reverse transcription using random hexamers. TCRdb analysed the immunoSEQ multiplex PCR reads with MiXCR anew, one entry per CDR3 protein. Of about 170,000 distinct CDR3 sequences listed, under 95% are singletons. CDR3 length: 16 residues. Between the trimmed V and J ends, which lost 5 bases and 5 bases, there was a span of 23 bases. In germline, CDR1 is DFQATT, CDR2 SNEGSKA (reference sequence). Findings and caveats of the study: It was acknowledged by the study that relatively few individuals were included in its TCR sequencing and HLA analysis.

The source is a human donor with multiple sclerosis. The sample consisted of CD4+ T cells from PBMCs. The chain recombines TRBV20-1 with TRBJ2-3; D is perhaps TRBD2 (6 bases). The CDR3 reads CSAGGRDGGRGDTQYF. DNA of the CDR3: TGCAGTGCTGGGGGAAGGGACGGCGGGCGGGGAGATACGCAGTATTTT.